Listed below are T cell receptor beta chains from one sample, sequenced in a study of CD8+CD57+ T cells in acquired aplastic anemia. Using its own MiXCR run on the reads, TCRdb lists one record per CDR3 protein. This sample carries about 180,000 distinct CDR3 sequences, approximately 48% of them seen once, and the ten largest clones take about an eighth. The source material was sorted CD4+, CD8+, or CD8+CD57+ T cells (not recorded which) from PBMCs. The receptors were sampled from a human donor with aplastic anemia. Each CDR3 is given with its conserved first and last residue. The order of the fields is V gene, J gene, CDR3 protein.

V gene: TRBV10-3; J gene: TRBJ2-5; CDR3 protein: CATQGGTIFGGGETQYF
V gene: TRBV20-1; J gene: TRBJ2-1; CDR3 protein: CSGQVYNEQFF
V gene: TRBV2; J gene: TRBJ2-7; CDR3 protein: CASSELGVRSYEQYF
V gene: TRBV6-1; J gene: TRBJ1-6; CDR3 protein: CASSEATGIQPLHF
V gene: TRBV20-1; J gene: TRBJ1-1; CDR3 protein: CSAIKDTEAFF
V gene: TRBV6-1; J gene: TRBJ1-6; CDR3 protein: CASSDDPRDSPLHF
V gene: TRBV20-1; J gene: TRBJ2-3; CDR3 protein: CSAAGTSGVGDTQYF
V gene: TRBV6-1; J gene: TRBJ2-3; CDR3 protein: CASRVDLSTDTQYF
V gene: TRBV15; J gene: TRBJ2-1; CDR3 protein: CATSPQGDYNVQFF
V gene: TRBV5-1; J gene: TRBJ1-2; CDR3 protein: CASGGGLYGYTF
V gene: TRBV24-1; J gene: TRBJ1-5; CDR3 protein: CATSDPTGTEDQPQHF
V gene: TRBV10-1; J gene: TRBJ2-7; CDR3 protein: CASSRTGSSYEQYF
V gene: TRBV28; J gene: TRBJ1-4; CDR3 protein: CASSSSRQAGSEKLFF
V gene: TRBV7-2; J gene: TRBJ2-7; CDR3 protein: CASSPRRDPHEQYF
V gene: TRBV20-1; J gene: TRBJ2-7; CDR3 protein: CSASSTGVAYEQYF
V gene: TRBV27; J gene: TRBJ1-2; CDR3 protein: CASSTLQGFYGYTF
V gene: TRBV9; J gene: TRBJ2-7; CDR3 protein: CASSAEAEQYF
V gene: TRBV13; J gene: TRBJ1-3; CDR3 protein: CASSLAMTSGNTIYF
V gene: TRBV19; J gene: TRBJ1-3; CDR3 protein: CASSKALLGTIYF
V gene: TRBV2; J gene: TRBJ2-7; CDR3 protein: CASSQQMGVTYEQYF
V gene: TRBV15; J gene: TRBJ2-3; CDR3 protein: CATSRDRRDFTDTQYF
V gene: TRBV5-1; J gene: TRBJ1-2; CDR3 protein: CASSLGLGGAYGYTF
V gene: TRBV7-7; J gene: TRBJ2-1; CDR3 protein: CASSLASANNEQFF
V gene: TRBV29-1; J gene: TRBJ2-2; CDR3 protein: CSVEPAGMAGELFF
V gene: TRBV29-1; J gene: TRBJ1-2; CDR3 protein: CSVEDGGWYGYTF
V gene: TRBV7-8; J gene: TRBJ1-1; CDR3 protein: CASSLSTDAEAFF
V gene: TRBV24-1; J gene: TRBJ2-2; CDR3 protein: CATSDLLASGELFF
V gene: TRBV20-1; J gene: TRBJ2-1; CDR3 protein: CSARDQGLAGGYNEQFF
V gene: TRBV28; J gene: TRBJ2-5; CDR3 protein: CASKRSFGETQYF